This TCR beta chain was found in a study of early T cells in non-severe SARS-CoV-2 infection. Overall study context: The sequenced material was bulk RNA from unsorted whole blood, and its chains were unpaired.

There are many counts of this clonotype. The library protocol tagged individual cDNA molecules with unique molecular identifiers. One entry per CDR3 protein, called by TCRdb with MiXCR from the 5' RACE reads. Here the sample spans some 50,000 distinct CDR3 sequences, approximately 10% being singletons. In germline, CDR1 is SGHVS, CDR2 FQNEAQ. The CDR3 sequence is 14 residues long. V was clipped by 6 bases and J by 1 base, with 12 bases between them. The chain uses TRBV7-8 and TRBJ2-5; D uncertain. The receptor's source is an adult who was a healthcare worker with PCR-confirmed SARS-CoV-2 infection or an uninfected control (not recorded which). The sample was whole blood. CDR3 loop: CASRPDPTQETQYF. DNA of the CDR3: TGTGCCAGCAGACCGGATCCAACCCAAGAGACCCAGTACTTC.